This is a list of T cell receptor beta chains from one sample in a study of radiotherapy plus CTLA-4 blockade in lung cancer. Sequencing was performed with immunoSEQ multiplex PCR; in TCRdb, only in-frame clones are kept and a portion is missing. The sample comprises about 120,000 clones, roughly four fifths of which are singletons, and around 3% rests with the top ten. Sequenced material: peripheral blood, taken from a patient treated with radiotherapy plus ipilimumab. All receptors derive from a human donor with non-small cell lung cancer that progressed on radiotherapy plus ipilimumab. Some clones in this sample may be carry-over from other donors' samples. Both conserved end residues are part of each CDR3. The D gene is left open where the match is weak. Clone size is given for some rows only: seen once, a few or many times, or a class if the clone is expanded.

.,TRBJ2-7,.,TRBV15,CATSRDPGKGYEQYF,TGTGCCACCAGCAGAGATCCCGGGAAAGGGTACGAGCAGTACTTC
.,TRBJ2-3,TRBD1,TRBV4-3,CASSRTGVVDTDTQYF,TGCGCCAGCAGCCGAACAGGGGTCGTTGACACAGATACGCAGTATTTT
.,TRBJ1-4,.,TRBV2,CASDPFTNVGKLFF,TGTGCCAGCGACCCTTTTACTAATGTGGGAAAACTGTTTTTT
.,TRBJ1-6,.,TRBV7-3,CASSAQNGGSLHF,TGTGCCAGCAGCGCCCAAAACGGAGGATCCCTCCACTTT
few,TRBJ2-7,.,TRBV29-1,CSVEDLSSYEQYF,TGCAGCGTTGAAGATCTCTCGTCCTACGAGCAGTACTTC
.,TRBJ1-3,.,TRBV6-1,CASSVSGSGNTIYF,TGTGCCAGCAGTGTATCAGGGTCTGGAAACACCATATATTTT
once,TRBJ2-1,.,TRBV11-3,CASSLLGYNEQFF,TGTGCCAGCAGCCTGTTAGGGTACAATGAGCAGTTCTTC
once,TRBJ1-1,.,TRBV15,CATSQDRNTEAFF,TGTGCCACCAGCCAAGACAGGAACACTGAAGCTTTCTTT
.,TRBJ1-1,.,TRBV18,CASSPPSQGGGVTEAFF,TGTGCCAGCTCACCACCGTCGCAGGGAGGGGGAGTAACTGAAGCTTTCTTT
once,TRBJ2-5,.,TRBV4-3,CASSQDGRPQETQYF,TGCGCCAGCAGCCAAGATGGCAGACCTCAAGAGACCCAGTACTTC
.,TRBJ2-6,.,TRBV2,CASRAGIFYRAGANVLTF,TGTGCCAGCAGGGCGGGGATCTTTTACCGCGCTGGGGCCAACGTCCTGACTTTC
once,TRBJ1-5,TRBD1,TRBV18,CASSLRQGTEINQPQHF,TGTGCCAGCTCACTCCGCCAAGGGACAGAAATCAATCAGCCCCAGCATTTT
.,TRBJ2-7,.,TRBV10-1,CASSDRPERPYEQYF,TGCGCCAGCAGTGATCGTCCAGAGAGACCCTACGAGCAGTACTTC
.,TRBJ1-1,.,TRBV7-2,CASSPGAANTEAFF,TGTGCCAGCAGCCCCGGAGCAGCGAACACTGAAGCTTTCTTT
.,TRBJ1-2,TRBD1,TRBV4-1,CASSQDRGLGYGYTF,TGCGCCAGCAGCCAGGACAGGGGACTAGGCTATGGCTACACCTTC
.,TRBJ2-1,.,TRBV5-3,CARSYSGPIALFYNEQFF,TGTGCCAGAAGCTATTCGGGACCCATCGCATTGTTCTACAATGAGCAGTTCTTC
.,TRBJ1-5,TRBD1,TRBV27,CASSQGQGHQPQHF,TGTGCCAGCAGCCAAGGACAGGGGCATCAGCCCCAGCATTTT
.,TRBJ2-2,TRBD2,TRBV18,CASSPYLAGANTGELFF,TGTGCCAGCTCACCATACCTAGCGGGGGCTAACACCGGGGAGCTGTTTTTT
.,TRBJ1-2,.,TRBV4-1,CASSSLGGGYTF,TGCGCCAGCAGCTCCCTAGGGGGTGGCTACACCTTC
.,TRBJ1-2,.,TRBV9,CASSPRGANYGYTF,TGTGCCAGCAGCCCTCGTGGTGCTAACTATGGCTACACCTTC
.,TRBJ1-5,TRBD1,TRBV18,CASSQTGEDQPQHF,TGTGCCAGCTCACAGACAGGGGAGGATCAGCCCCAGCATTTT
.,TRBJ2-4,.,TRBV4-2,CASSYIRDETKNIQYF,TGTGCCAGCAGCTATATACGGGACGAGACAAAAAACATTCAGTACTTC
.,TRBJ2-5,TRBD1,TRBV7-6,CASSHNRGKETQYF,TGTGCCAGCAGCCATAACAGGGGGAAGGAGACCCAGTACTTC
.,TRBJ1-6,TRBD1,TRBV6-5,CASSYQTGAHSPLHF,TGTGCCAGCAGTTACCAGACAGGGGCGCATTCACCCCTCCACTTT
.,TRBJ1-5,.,TRBV7-9,CASSWTLGQPQHF,TGTGCCAGCAGCTGGACCCTCGGTCAGCCCCAGCATTTT
.,TRBJ2-5,TRBD2,TRBV5-1,CASSLEGGLAGPQETQYF,TGCGCCAGCAGCTTAGAGGGTGGACTAGCGGGGCCCCAAGAGACCCAGTACTTC
.,TRBJ1-5,.,TRBV6-5,CASRPPGNQPQHF,TGTGCCAGCAGACCACCGGGGAATCAGCCCCAGCATTTT
.,TRBJ2-1,TRBD2,TRBV18,CASSPGRGSYNEQFF,TGTGCCAGCTCACCGGGGCGGGGGAGTTACAATGAGCAGTTCTTC